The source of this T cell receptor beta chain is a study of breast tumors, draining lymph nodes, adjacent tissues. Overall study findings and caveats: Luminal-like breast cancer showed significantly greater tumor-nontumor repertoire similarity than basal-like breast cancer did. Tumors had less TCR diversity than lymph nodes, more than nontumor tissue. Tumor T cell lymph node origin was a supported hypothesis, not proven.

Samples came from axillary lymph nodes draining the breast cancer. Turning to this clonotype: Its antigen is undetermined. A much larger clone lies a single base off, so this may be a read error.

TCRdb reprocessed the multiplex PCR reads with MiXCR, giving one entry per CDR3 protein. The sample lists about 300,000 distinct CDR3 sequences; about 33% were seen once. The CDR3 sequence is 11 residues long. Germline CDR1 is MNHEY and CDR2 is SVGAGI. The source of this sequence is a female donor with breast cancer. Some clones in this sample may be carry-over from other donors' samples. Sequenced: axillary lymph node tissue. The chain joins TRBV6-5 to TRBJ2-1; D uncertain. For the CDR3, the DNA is TGTGCCAGCGGTTATGGTGACAAACAGTTCTTC. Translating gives CASGYGDKQFF.